The clone carrying this T cell receptor (beta chain) was found a few times. Its target is not known. The CDR3 contains 14 residues. Trimming cost V 2 bases and J 0 bases, with 8 bases left between them. Per germline, CDR1 SQVTM and CDR2 ANQGSEA. This entry belongs to a study of CD8 T cells in ankylosing spondylitis. Study observations and caveats: Matched ankylosing spondylitis synovial fluid reportedly showed significant enrichment of disease-linked clones. Seemingly characteristic of ankylosing spondylitis blood was a TCR beta motif consisting of eight highly homologous variants.

MiXCR, applied by TCRdb to the 5' RACE reads, yields one record per CDR3 protein. The data hold about 160,000 distinct CDR3 sequences, with 9.8% observed a single time. The TCR was taken from a female donor with ankylosing spondylitis or in good health (not recorded which). The source material was blood, either unsorted or a sorted T cell fraction (not recorded which). The rearrangement joins TRBV29-1 to TRBJ1-3; D is undetermined. In nucleotides, the CDR3 is TGCAGCGTTGAACCGGACGGCTCTGGAAACACCATATATTTT. The encoded protein is CSVEPDGSGNTIYF. Full variable domain (remainder filled in from reference TRBV29-1 and TRBJ1-3): SAVISQKPSRDICQRGTSLTIQCQVDSQVTMMFWYRQQPGQSLTLIATANQGSEATYESGFVIDKFPISRPNLTFSTLTVSNMSPEDSSIYLCSVEPDGSGNTIYFGEGSWLTVV.